These 9 T cell receptor beta chains were all obtained from the same sample, sequenced in a study of tissue T cells after allogeneic stem cell transplantation. The time point: mouse harvest day 7 after allogeneic transplant. The graft held 10^6 splenic CD5+ T cells and 10^7 T-cell-depleted bone marrow cells. Measured with immunoSEQ multiplex PCR; TCRdb has only the in-frame clones, and not every one. Of about 8,300 clones listed, approximately 50% were seen once; the top ten hold 7% to 8.5%. Sequenced material: gut tissue. Every receptor here comes from a female BALB/c mouse given C57BL/6 T cells with graft-versus-host disease after an allogeneic hematopoietic cell transplant.

In regard to this clone: Genes and germline come from the mouse. The read ends 1 residue before the CDR3 terminus; that terminus is restored from the germline J gene. The chain joins TRBV24 to TRBJ1-6; TRBD1 aligns across 7 bases. TRBJ1-6 is assigned to the ORF class and has an uncertain function. V was pared by 4 bases and J by 4 bases, with 1 base of the junction left unmatched. Germline CDR1 and CDR2: KGHTA and FRNEEI. The CDR3 is 14 amino acids. The CDR3 bases that were read are TGTGCCAGCAGTCAGACAGGGTATAATTCGCCCCTCTAC. Encoded protein: CASSQTGYNSPLY. The CDR3 as a whole reads CASSQTGYNSPLYF.

This clone has a handful of counts. Mouse names are used for the genes. The read is 1 residue too short to cover the CDR3 end, so that end is filled in from the germline J gene. V is TRBV3 and J is TRBJ2-4, with TRBD2 as a possible D gene (6 bases). Germline V gene lookup returns CDR1 SNHLY and CDR2 FYNGKV (reference sequence). CDR3 length: 14 residues. The V end was cut by 2 bases, the J end by 0 bases, with 6 bases between. CDR3 sequence reads: CASSLLGSQNTLYF. CDR3 DNA (partial): TGTGCCAGCAGCTTACTGGGGAGTCAAAACACCTTGTAC.

As for this clone: All gene names here are mouse names. The sequenced fragment ends 1 residue before the CDR3 boundary, so the rest is inferred from the germline J gene. V and J are TRBV2 and TRBJ1-1; the D gene is possibly TRBD1 (6 bases). V was shortened by 1 base and J by 2 bases, with 8 bases between the two germline ends. This CDR3 spans 14 amino acids. Per germline, CDR1 LGHNA and CDR2 YSYQKL. CDR3 in amino acids: CASSQGGANTEVFF. The DNA read from the CDR3 is TGTGCCAGCAGCCAAGGGGGGGCTAACACAGAAGTCTTC. Drawing the rest from reference TRBV2 and TRBJ1-1, the complete variable domain is DPKIIQKPKYLVAVTGSEKILICEQYLGHNAMYWYRQSAKKPLEFMFSYSYQKLMDNQTASSRFQPQSSKKNHLDLQITALKPDDSATYFCASSQGGANTEVFFGKGTRLTVV.

This clone came up a few times. Mouse names are used for the genes. Read coverage stops 1 residue before the CDR3 terminus; the germline J gene supplies the remainder. The genes are TRBV23 and TRBJ1-1. This CDR3 is built from 11 residues. CDR1 KGHTA and CDR2 FQNQQP come from the germline V gene. Partial CDR3 DNA: TGCTCCAGCACGGGGGGCACAGAAGTCTTC. Translating it yields CSSTGGTEVF. The full CDR3 protein reads CSSTGGTEVFF.

To note about this clone: Genes and germline come from the mouse. The read ends 1 residue shy of where the CDR3 ends; the end is completed using the germline J gene. The rearrangement uses TRBV29 and TRBJ2-7; a possible D gene is TRBD1 (6 bases). Germline CDR1 MSHET, CDR2 SYDVDS. The CDR3 extends over 13 amino acids. Trimming stripped 3 bases from V and 2 bases from J, with 8 bases between. The CDR3: CASSFRGAYEQYF. The DNA read from the CDR3 is TGTGCTAGCAGTTTCAGGGGCGCCTATGAACAGTAC.

As to this clone: Here the gene names and germline are mouse. The CDR3 is cut off 1 residue early in the read; its end comes from the germline J gene. The chain links TRBV19 to TRBJ1-3; 10 bases align to TRBD1. CDR1 and CDR2 (germline): FNHDT, SITEND (reference sequence). The CDR3 totals 15 residues. The junction had 4 bases not matched to a gene; V was cut back by 5 bases and J by 2 bases. The sequenced CDR3 bases are TGTGCCAGCAGCCCTGGGACAGGGGCTGGAAATACGCTCTAT. Translation: CASSPGTGAGNTLY. In full, the CDR3 reads CASSPGTGAGNTLYF.

This clone was counted a few times. Mouse germline and gene names are used. The sequence runs out 1 residue before the end of the CDR3; the remainder is reconstructed from the germline J gene. The genes are TRBV15 and TRBJ2-7, with D perhaps TRBD1 (6 bases). Germline V gene lookup returns CDR1 SGHND and CDR2 FRSKSL. With 5 bases removed from V and 0 bases from J, the gap between germline ends came to 8 bases. This CDR3 is 13 amino acids long. CDR3 DNA, as far as it was read: TGTGCCAGCAGTACAGGGAGCTCCTATGAACAGTAC. This encodes CASSTGSSYEQY. In full, the CDR3 is CASSTGSSYEQYF.

Worth noting for this clone: The listed genes are named as in mouse. The CDR3 goes on 1 residue after the read ends, and that part is filled in from the germline J gene. The chain couples TRBV26 to TRBJ1-4; no clear D gene. CDR1 is KGHPV, CDR2 FQNQEV, per germline (reference sequence). Trimming took 6 bases from V and 4 from J, leaving 12 bases between them. The CDR3 runs 14 residues. The CDR3 sequence: CASSLRPFNERLFF. CDR3 DNA, as far as it was read: TGTGCCAGCAGCCTCAGGCCCTTCAACGAAAGATTATTT.

Of note for this clone: Germline and genes: mouse. The CDR3 goes on 1 residue after the read ends, and that part is filled in from the germline J gene. This chain links TRBV26 with TRBJ1-1; maybe TRBD1 (5 bases). Between the trimmed V and J ends, which lost 2 bases and 3 bases, there was a span of 10 bases. Germline lookup yields CDR1 KGHPV and CDR2 FQNQEV (reference sequence). CDR3 length: 14 amino acids. This CDR3 is CASSLTGRHTEVFF. The DNA read from the CDR3 is TGTGCCAGCAGTCTGACAGGAAGGCACACAGAAGTCTTC.